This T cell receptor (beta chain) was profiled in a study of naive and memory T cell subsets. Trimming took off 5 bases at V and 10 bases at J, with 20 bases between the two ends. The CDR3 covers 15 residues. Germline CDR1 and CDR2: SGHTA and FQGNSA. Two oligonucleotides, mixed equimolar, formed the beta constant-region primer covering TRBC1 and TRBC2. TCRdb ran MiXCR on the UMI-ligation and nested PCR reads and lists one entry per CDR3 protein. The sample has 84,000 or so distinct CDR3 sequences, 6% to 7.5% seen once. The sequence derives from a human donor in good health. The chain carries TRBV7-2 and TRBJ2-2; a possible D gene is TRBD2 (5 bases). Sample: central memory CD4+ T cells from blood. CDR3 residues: CASSPGLRGGMELFF. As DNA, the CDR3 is TGTGCCAGCAGCCCGGGGTTGAGAGGAGGAATGGAGCTGTTTTTT.